The entry below gives a single TCR beta chain sequence along with its context. Trimming took 6 bases from V and 7 from J; bases not matched to a gene: 8. Germline-derived CDR1 and CDR2 are MNHEY and SVGAGI. CDR3 size: 14 residues. Using immunoSEQ multiplex PCR, the repertoire was profiled, and TCRdb retains in-frame clones only, with some absent. This sample carries hundreds of thousands of clones, 89% of them seen once, and the ten largest clones take over 1.3%. The data stem from a study of Ad26.COV2.S vaccination and SARS-CoV-2 variants. Study as a whole: Enrollment placed the donor in the COV1001 Ad26.COV2.S trial arm.

As for treatment: around 19 received Ad26.COV2.S at low or high dose, single or two shots; a few received placebo; per-sample allocation not given. Specimens were obtained on day 63 following the first vaccine or placebo injection. The input for sequencing was peripheral blood, taken in a trial of Ad26.COV2.S vaccine versus placebo. The gene calls are TRBV6-5 and TRBJ2-4; 8 bases align to TRBD1. This clonotype originated in a person between 18 and 60 years old who received the Ad26.COV2.S COVID-19 vaccine or a placebo. For the CDR3, the DNA is TGTGCCAGCAGACTGACAGGGGTTCGCAACATTCAGTACTTC. This encodes CASRLTGVRNIQYF.